This T cell receptor beta chain derives from a study of blood T cells in healthy people across ages. The trim removed 1 base at V and 7 bases at J, leaving 4 bases unmatched. This CDR3 is 15 amino acids long. CDR1 is SGHTA and CDR2 is FQGNSA in the germline V gene. Through a sample-barcoded 5' primer and a J-beta primer mix, a second PCR was run for roughly 6 to 11 cycles. In TCRdb, the 5' RACE reads were re-called with MiXCR into one record per CDR3 protein. The sample lists approximately 290,000 distinct CDR3 sequences, around 29% occurring once. This clonotype was counted only a few times. The chain uses TRBV7-2 and TRBJ1-4, with TRBD1 matching over 9 bases. The sequenced sample consisted of blood. The receptor's source is a woman aged 70-85 years in good health. CDR3 nucleotide sequence: TGTGCCAGCAGCTTAGTCAGGACAGGGGTTGAAAAACTGTTTTTT. Protein: CASSLVRTGVEKLFF. Variable domain in full (rest from reference TRBV7-2 and TRBJ1-4): GAGVSQSPSNKVTEKGKDVELRCDPISGHTALYWYRQSLGQGLEFLIYFQGNSAPDKSGLPSDRFSAERTGGSVSTLTIQRTQQEDSAVYLCASSLVRTGVEKLFFGSGTQLSVL.